The sequence of this T cell receptor beta chain was determined in a study of cytomegalovirus exposure and HLA in healthy donors. PCR used 60 Vbeta primers and 13 Jbeta primers. Sequenced by immunoSEQ multiplex PCR; TCRdb stores in-frame clones only, minus some. The sample holds 130,000 or so clones, roughly four fifths seen once. V lost 1 base to trimming and J lost 2 bases, with 12 bases between them. This CDR3 spans 15 amino acids. The germline gives CDR1 LNHDA, CDR2 SQIVND (reference sequence). The sample was PBMCs. V usage is TRBV19 and J usage is TRBJ2-7; possible D gene TRBD1, 8 bases. The TCR sequence derives from a man between 18 and 29 years old in good health and CMV-seronegative. CDR3 bases: TGTGCCAGTAGTATAGGTACAGGGGGGGCCTACGAGCAGTACTTC. This codes for CASSIGTGGAYEQYF.